These 22 T cell receptor beta chains were all obtained from the same sample, sequenced in a study of T cells in Graves' hyperthyroidism and ophthalmopathy. From RNA transcripts, TCR beta CDR3 regions were amplified. HTBI primers were used for first-round RT-PCR of the TCR CDR3. TCRdb ran MiXCR on the multiplex PCR reads and lists one entry per CDR3 protein. The table has 400,000 to 450,000 distinct CDR3 sequences, approximately 15% seen once; the top ten hold roughly an eighth. Sequencing used blood. These receptor sequences come from a man aged 18-30 years with Graves' ophthalmopathy.

This clonotype was counted ten times or more. The V gene is TRBV20-1, the J gene TRBJ2-3; 9 bases map to TRBD2. V trimming: 5 bases; J trimming: 2 bases; junction bases outside the gene matches: 8. CDR3 length: 15 residues. Germline assignment: CDR1 DFQATT and CDR2 SNEGSKA (reference sequence). The DNA of the CDR3 is TGCAGTGCTTTGTCCTTAGCGGGAGTCACAGATACGCAGTATTTT. Its translation is CSALSLAGVTDTQYF.

This clonotype was picked up a small number of times. This sequence may be a read error, since a much larger clone differs from it by one base. The V gene is TRBV20-1, the J gene TRBJ1-1, with TRBD1 matching 8 bases. This CDR3 is 14 amino acids long. Germline V gives CDR1 DFQATT, CDR2 SNEGSKA (reference sequence). V dropped 3 bases and J dropped 1; count of bases not matched to a gene: 4. CDR3 nucleotides: TGCAGTGCTAGTGGGACAGGCCCGAACACTGAAGCTTTCTTT. Amino acids: CSASGTGPNTEAFF.

The chain has TRBV6-2 or TRBV6-3 and TRBJ1-2, with 7 bases matching TRBD1. Per germline, CDR1 MNHEY and CDR2 SVGEGT. This CDR3 is 16 amino acids long. The V segment lost 6 bases and the J segment 4 bases; nucleotides outside the gene matches: 14. CDR3 sequence: CASSDPGQERTYGYTF. Here the CDR3 DNA reads TGTGCCAGCAGCGACCCAGGACAGGAGAGAACCTATGGCTACACCTTC.

This clonotype has ten or more counts. CDR3 coding DNA: TGCGCCAGCAGCTTGGAAGGCGGGGGAATGAATGAGCAGTTCTTC. Protein sequence: CASSLEGGGMNEQFF. The rearrangement links TRBV5-1 to TRBJ2-1, with 7 bases aligning to TRBD2. Germline-derived CDR1 and CDR2 are SGHRS and YFSETQ. The V segment lost 0 bases and the J segment 7 bases; nucleotides outside the gene matches: 7. This CDR3 is 15 amino acids long.

CDR3: CSARDWSSGIETQYF. Here the CDR3 DNA reads TGCAGTGCTAGAGACTGGTCTAGCGGGATAGAGACCCAGTACTTC. The chain carries TRBV20-1 and TRBJ2-5; 9 bases fit TRBD2. CDR1 and CDR2 from the germline V gene are DFQATT and SNEGSKA (reference sequence). The CDR3 is 15 residues long. The V gene end was trimmed by 0 bases and the J gene end by 4 bases; junction bases not matched to a gene: 6.

This clonotype has ten or more counts. The rearrangement links TRBV20-1 to TRBJ1-6; TRBD1 matches 8 bases. The CDR3 totals 14 residues. The germline CDR1 and CDR2 sequences are DFQATT and SNEGSKA (reference sequence). The V and J ends lost 2 bases and 10 bases, in that order; junction bases with no gene match: 7. CDR3 loop: CSARRGQEDSPLHF. The CDR3 DNA sequence: TGCAGTGCTAGACGGGGACAGGAGGACTCACCCCTCCACTTT.

The chain uses TRBV4-2 and TRBJ2-3; 11 nucleotides match TRBD2. The germline V gene has CDR1 LGHNA and CDR2 YNFKEQ. This CDR3 has 17 amino acids. Trimming cost V 0 bases and J 4 bases; bases outside gene matches: 6. The CDR3 loop is CASSQESGLAVADTQYF. The DNA of the CDR3 is TGTGCCAGCAGCCAAGAGTCGGGACTAGCGGTGGCAGATACGCAGTATTTT.

This clonotype was seen many times. The chain combines TRBV28 with TRBJ2-1, with D hard to call. V shed 7 bases and J shed 8 bases, with 12 bases lying between them. The CDR3 has 12 amino acids. Germline V gives CDR1 MDHEN, CDR2 SYDVKM. The CDR3: CASTPDADEQFF. The CDR3 DNA is TGTGCCAGCACCCCGGATGCCGATGAGCAGTTCTTC.

This clonotype showed up many times. The chain joins TRBV13 to TRBJ2-3, with 7 bases fitting TRBD2. With 5 bases clipped from V and 6 bases from J, the junction kept 17 bases outside the gene matches. CDR1 is PRHDT, CDR2 FYEKMQ, per germline (reference sequence). The CDR3 loop spans 17 amino acids. CDR3 in DNA: TGTGCCAGCAGCGGGGCAGCCGGGGGGTCTCCAGATGATACGCAGTATTTT. This sequence encodes CASSGAAGGSPDDTQYF.

The chain couples TRBV30 to TRBJ1-6; D remains unclear. The germline gives CDR1 GTSNPN, CDR2 SVGIG (reference sequence). There are 13 residues in the CDR3. Trimming removed 0 bases from V and 8 bases from J, with 8 bases in between. The CDR3: CAWSVNLYSPLHF. CDR3 nucleotides: TGTGCCTGGAGTGTAAACTTGTATTCACCCCTCCACTTT. Full variable domain (outside the CDR3, taken from reference TRBV30 and TRBJ1-6): SQTIHQWPATLVQPVGSPLSLECTVEGTSNPNLYWYRQAAGRGLQLLFYSVGIGQISSEVPQNLSASRPQDRQFILSSKKLLLSDSGFYLCAWSVNLYSPLHFGNGTRLTVT.

There are many counts of this clonotype. This sequence joins TRBV20-1 and TRBJ1-3; TRBD1 matches at 7 bases. The germline gives CDR1 DFQATT, CDR2 SNEGSKA (reference sequence). V lost 2 bases and J lost 4; bases outside the gene matches: 8. The CDR3 is 15 residues long. The CDR3 loop reads CSARLDRDDGNTIYF. CDR3 DNA: TGCAGTGCTAGATTAGACAGGGACGACGGAAACACCATATATTTT.

This chain joins TRBV14 and TRBJ2-3; TRBD2 might be the D (5 bases). Germline CDR1 reads SGHDN; CDR2 reads FVKESK. CDR3 size: 12 residues. V gave up 4 bases and J gave up 6 bases, with 8 bases separating them. The CDR3 protein is CASSPGWDTQYF. The CDR3 coding sequence is TGTGCCAGCAGCCCGGGGTGGGATACGCAGTATTTT.

The V call is TRBV7-9, the J call TRBJ1-1; D possibly corresponds to TRBD1 (6 bases). This CDR3 is 15 amino acids long. CDR1 is SEHNR, CDR2 FQNEAQ, per germline (reference sequence). Trimming pared 4 bases from V and 5 bases from J, leaving 17 bases between. CDR3 region: CASSYPRGEATEAFF. The CDR3 nucleotides are TGTGCCAGCAGCTACCCGAGGGGGGAAGCTACTGAAGCTTTCTTT.

This clonotype has a count of ten or more. The rearrangement joins TRBV18 to TRBJ1-1; possibly TRBD1 for D (6 bases). Germline-derived CDR1 and CDR2 are KGHSH and LQKENI. V gave up 4 bases and J gave up 0 bases, with 9 bases separating them. The CDR3 consists of 14 residues. The CDR3 here is CASSRDKLNTEAFF. The CDR3 DNA sequence: TGTGCCAGCTCACGGGACAAATTGAACACTGAAGCTTTCTTT.

This chain uses TRBV25-1 with TRBJ1-2; D remains ambiguous. The CDR3 loop spans 13 amino acids. The V end was cut by 9 bases, the J end by 4 bases, with 15 bases between. Germline CDR1 MGHDK, CDR2 SYGVNS. Written as DNA, the CDR3 is TGTGCCAGTCATCCGGGTCCGGGCTATGGCTACACCTTC. Amino acids: CASHPGPGYGYTF.

The V gene is TRBV4-1, the J gene TRBJ2-7, with TRBD2 matching 8 bases. This CDR3 is built from 16 residues. Germline CDR1 and CDR2: MGHRA and YSYEKL. Germline trimming cut 1 base from V and 0 bases from J; bases unmatched to any gene: 5. The CDR3 DNA reads TGCGCCAGCAGCCAAGTTGAGGGGACTAGCTCCTACGAGCAGTACTTC. It translates to CASSQVEGTSSYEQYF.

The chain joins TRBV6-1 to TRBJ2-3; the D gene is possibly TRBD2 (6 bases). Germline values: CDR1 MNHNS, CDR2 SASEGT. CDR3 length: 14 residues. Trimming cost V 10 bases and J 0 bases, with 14 bases left between them. This CDR3 is CATGGGLSTDTQYF. For the CDR3, the DNA is TGTGCCACCGGAGGAGGGCTTAGCACAGATACGCAGTATTTT.

This clonotype was detected many times. The rearrangement uses TRBV5-8 and TRBJ2-1; 11 nucleotides align to TRBD2. The CDR3 totals 15 residues. Losses at the gene ends were 4 bases for V and 8 bases for J; bases not matched to a gene: 8. Looked up from germline, CDR1 is SGHTS and CDR2 is YDEGEE. CDR3 nucleotide sequence: TGTGCCAGCAGCCCCGGGACTAGCGGATGGGATGAGCAGTTCTTC. It codes for CASSPGTSGWDEQFF.

This clonotype was seen only once. The chain links TRBV7-3 to TRBJ1-2; TRBD1 matches at 8 bases. J lost 3 bases, V lost 5 bases, and 5 bases had no gene match. The germline CDR1 and CDR2 sequences are SGHTA and FQGTGA. CDR3 length equals 14 residues. The CDR3 sequence: CASSVGQGDYGYTF. CDR3 DNA: TGTGCCAGCAGCGTCGGACAGGGCGACTATGGCTACACCTTC.

This clonotype occurred many times. This rearrangement joins TRBV3-1 to TRBJ2-1, with 8 bases fitting TRBD1. CDR3 size: 15 residues. The trim removed 3 bases at V and 6 bases at J, leaving 7 bases unmatched. The germline gives CDR1 LGHDT, CDR2 YNNKEL (reference sequence). Here the CDR3 reads CASSQTGTGGNEQFF. The CDR3 DNA reads as TGTGCCAGCAGCCAGACCGGGACAGGAGGCAATGAGCAGTTCTTC.

This clonotype was recorded at least ten times. The genes are TRBV11-2 and TRBJ2-7, with TRBD2 matching over 13 bases. The V gene's germline CDR1 is SGHAT and CDR2 FQNNGV. The CDR3 is 17 amino acids. Losses at the gene ends were 5 bases for V and 7 bases for J; bases not matched to a gene: 14. Here the CDR3 reads CASSPIPTSGRWGEQYF. DNA of the CDR3: TGTGCCAGCAGCCCGATCCCGACTAGCGGGAGGTGGGGGGAGCAGTACTTC.

In its sample, this clonotype was seen many times. The chain recombines TRBV6-2 or TRBV6-3 with TRBJ2-7; D not certain. Germline loops: CDR1 MNHEY, CDR2 SVGEGT. Trimming left V 2 bases short and J 1 base short, with 9 bases between. This CDR3 comprises 14 residues. The CDR3 loop reads CASSYGEASYEQYF. In DNA form, the CDR3 reads TGTGCCAGCAGTTACGGCGAGGCTTCCTACGAGCAGTACTTC.